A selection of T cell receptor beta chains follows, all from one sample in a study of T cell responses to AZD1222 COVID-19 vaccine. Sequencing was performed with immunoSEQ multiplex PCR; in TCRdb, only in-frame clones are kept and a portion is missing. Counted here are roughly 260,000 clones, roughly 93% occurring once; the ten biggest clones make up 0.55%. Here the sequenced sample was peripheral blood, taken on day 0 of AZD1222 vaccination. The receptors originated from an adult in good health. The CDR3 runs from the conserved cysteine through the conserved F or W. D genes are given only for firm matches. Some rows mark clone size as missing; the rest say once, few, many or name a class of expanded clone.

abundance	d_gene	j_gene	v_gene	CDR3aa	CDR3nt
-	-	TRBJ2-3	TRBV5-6	CASSLPRTSTDTQYF	TGTGCCAGCAGCCTGCCGAGGACAAGCACAGATACGCAGTATTTT
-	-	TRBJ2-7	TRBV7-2	CASREGGSYEQYF	TGTGCCAGCAGAGAGGGGGGATCCTACGAGCAGTACTTC
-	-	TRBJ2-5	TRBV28	CASSLPGGLSETQYF	TGTGCCAGCAGCCTTCCCGGAGGGCTCAGTGAGACCCAGTACTTC
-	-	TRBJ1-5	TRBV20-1	CSASGEDQPQHF	TGCAGTGCTAGTGGGGAGGATCAGCCCCAGCATTTT
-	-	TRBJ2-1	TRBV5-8	CASSLRERAGNEQFF	TGTGCCAGCAGCTTGCGGGAACGGGCCGGCAATGAGCAGTTCTTC
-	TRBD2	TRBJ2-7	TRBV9	CASSPGLAEYEQYF	TGTGCCAGCAGCCCGGGACTAGCGGAATACGAGCAGTACTTC
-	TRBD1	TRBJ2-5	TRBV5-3	CARSPCTGEETQYF	TGTGCCAGAAGCCCTTGTACAGGGGAAGAGACCCAGTACTTC
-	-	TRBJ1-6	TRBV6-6	CASSPTPLGHKYNSPLHF	TGTGCCAGCAGTCCTACCCCCTTAGGACACAAATATAATTCACCCCTCCACTTT
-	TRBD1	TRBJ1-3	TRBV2	CASSLRGTGEYTIYF	TGTGCCAGCAGTCTCAGGGGGACAGGGGAGTACACCATATATTTT
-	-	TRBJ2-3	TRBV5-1	CASSLEGGRHTQYF	TGCGCCAGCAGCTTGGAGGGGGGGCGGCATACGCAGTATTTT
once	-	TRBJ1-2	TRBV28	CASSLWRAYGYTF	TGTGCCAGCAGTTTATGGAGAGCCTATGGCTACACCTTC
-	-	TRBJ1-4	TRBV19	CASTRDAFGEKLFF	TGTGCCAGTACCCGAGACGCCTTTGGAGAAAAACTGTTTTTT
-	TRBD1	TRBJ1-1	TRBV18	CASSPGQGSTEAFF	TGTGCCAGCTCACCGGGACAGGGATCCACTGAAGCTTTCTTT
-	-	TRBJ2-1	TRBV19	CASSIGRLGTSSYNEQFF	TGTGCCAGTAGTATAGGGAGACTAGGAACAAGCTCCTACAATGAGCAGTTCTTC
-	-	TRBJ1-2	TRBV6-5	CASSSKNRGPNYGYTF	TGTGCCAGCAGTTCCAAAAATCGGGGGCCGAACTATGGCTACACCTTC
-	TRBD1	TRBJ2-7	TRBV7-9	CASSRDRGYEQYF	TGTGCCAGCAGCCGGGACAGGGGCTACGAGCAGTACTTC
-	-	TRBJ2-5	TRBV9	CASSPFRQAGETQYF	TGTGCCAGCAGCCCATTCCGACAAGCCGGGGAGACCCAGTACTTC
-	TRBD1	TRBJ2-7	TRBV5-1	CASAGDRGLEQYF	TGCGCCAGCGCCGGAGACAGGGGCCTCGAGCAGTACTTC
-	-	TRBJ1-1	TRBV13	CASSLGRGSITEAFF	TGTGCCAGCAGCTTAGGAAGGGGCTCGATCACTGAAGCTTTCTTT
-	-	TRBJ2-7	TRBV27	CASSLYPSSTYEQYF	TGTGCCAGCAGTTTATACCCTAGCAGCACCTACGAGCAGTACTTC
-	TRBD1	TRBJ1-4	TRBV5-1	CASSLQGGGGKLFF	TGCGCCAGCAGCCTGCAGGGGGGAGGAGGAAAACTGTTTTTT
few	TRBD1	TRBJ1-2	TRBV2	CASNGDDRENTF	TGTGCCAGCAACGGAGACGACAGGGAAAACACCTTC
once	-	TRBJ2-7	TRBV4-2	CASSQEGLAYEQYF	TGTGCCAGCAGCCAAGAAGGGTTAGCCTACGAGCAGTACTTC
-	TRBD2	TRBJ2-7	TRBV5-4	CASSLGLLAGDDEQYF	TGTGCCAGCAGCCTGGGCCTACTAGCGGGAGACGACGAGCAGTACTTC
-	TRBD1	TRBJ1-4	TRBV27	CASSLQHRGLGEKLFF	TGTGCCAGCAGTTTACAACACAGGGGGCTGGGTGAAAAACTGTTTTTT
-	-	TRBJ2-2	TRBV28	CASSWTGGGMFGELFF	TGTGCCAGCAGTTGGACAGGCGGGGGGATGTTCGGGGAGCTGTTTTTT
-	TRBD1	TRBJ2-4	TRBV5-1	CASSLGTPQGVQYF	TGCGCCAGCAGCTTGGGGACACCCCAGGGGGTTCAGTACTTC
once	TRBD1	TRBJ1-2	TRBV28	CASRGQGDFGYTF	TGTGCCAGCAGAGGACAGGGAGATTTTGGCTACACCTTC
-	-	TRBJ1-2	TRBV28	CASTPSRGRGNYGYTF	TGTGCCAGCACACCCTCAAGGGGCAGGGGTAACTATGGCTACACCTTC
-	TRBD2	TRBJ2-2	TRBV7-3	CASSPNSGRGTGELFF	TGTGCCAGCAGCCCGAATAGCGGGAGAGGCACCGGGGAGCTGTTTTTT
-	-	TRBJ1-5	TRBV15	CATSRDRENQPQHF	TGTGCCACCAGCAGAGACAGGGAAAATCAGCCCCAGCATTTT
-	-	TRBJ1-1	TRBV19	CASSGGQRNTEAFF	TGTGCCAGTAGTGGGGGACAACGGAACACTGAAGCTTTCTTT
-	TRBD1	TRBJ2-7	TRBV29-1	CSVGQGTYEQYF	TGCAGCGTGGGACAGGGAACTTACGAGCAGTACTTC
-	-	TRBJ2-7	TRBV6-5	CASRYMSSYEQYF	TGTGCCAGCAGGTATATGAGTTCCTACGAGCAGTACTTC
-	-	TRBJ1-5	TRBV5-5	CASSLGGVGNQPQHF	TGTGCCAGCAGCTTGGGAGGGGTCGGCAATCAGCCCCAGCATTTT
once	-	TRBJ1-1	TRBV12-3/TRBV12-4	CASSLQGSEAFF	TGTGCCAGCAGTTTACAGGGCTCTGAAGCTTTCTTT
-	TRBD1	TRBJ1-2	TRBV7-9	CASSLPGGRGQYGYTF	TGTGCCAGCAGCTTACCTGGGGGCAGGGGGCAGTATGGCTACACCTTC
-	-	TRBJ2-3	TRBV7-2	CASSYSTDTQYF	TGTGCCAGCAGCTATAGCACAGATACGCAGTATTTT
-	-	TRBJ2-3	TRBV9	CASSVGTANKDTQYF	TGTGCCAGCAGCGTAGGGACAGCTAATAAAGATACGCAGTATTTT
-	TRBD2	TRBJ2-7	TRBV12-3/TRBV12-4	CASSPSGGEQYF	TGTGCCAGCAGTCCGTCGGGGGGCGAGCAGTACTTC
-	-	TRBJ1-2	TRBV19	CASSTGGPSYGYTF	TGTGCCAGTAGTACGGGGGGGCCAAGCTATGGCTACACCTTC
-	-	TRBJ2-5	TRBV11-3	CASSPGTLDETQYF	TGTGCCAGCAGCCCCGGGACGCTGGACGAGACCCAGTACTTC
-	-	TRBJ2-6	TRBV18	CASSPTGANVLTF	TGTGCCAGCTCACCAACCGGGGCCAACGTCCTGACTTTC
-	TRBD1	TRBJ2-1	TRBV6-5	CASRYRDRGGEQFF	TGTGCCAGCAGGTACAGGGACAGGGGGGGTGAGCAGTTCTTC
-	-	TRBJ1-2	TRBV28	CASSTLANYGYTF	TGTGCCAGCAGTACCTTAGCTAACTATGGCTACACCTTC
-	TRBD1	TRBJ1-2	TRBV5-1	CASSLGQGGIGYTF	TGCGCCAGCAGCTTGGGGCAGGGGGGTATCGGCTACACCTTC
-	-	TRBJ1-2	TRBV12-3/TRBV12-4	CASSLGGGYTF	TGTGCCAGCAGTTTAGGTGGTGGCTACACCTTC
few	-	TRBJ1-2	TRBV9	CASSVGIGGSGYGYTF	TGTGCCAGCAGCGTAGGCATAGGGGGGTCTGGCTATGGCTACACCTTC
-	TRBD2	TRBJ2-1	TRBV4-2	CASSQDRSGRGGSEQFF	TGTGCCAGCAGCCAAGATCGGTCCGGTCGGGGGGGCTCTGAGCAGTTCTTC
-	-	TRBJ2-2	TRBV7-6	CASSERDPRRTGELFF	TGTGCCAGCAGCGAAAGGGACCCCCGTAGGACCGGGGAGCTGTTTTTT